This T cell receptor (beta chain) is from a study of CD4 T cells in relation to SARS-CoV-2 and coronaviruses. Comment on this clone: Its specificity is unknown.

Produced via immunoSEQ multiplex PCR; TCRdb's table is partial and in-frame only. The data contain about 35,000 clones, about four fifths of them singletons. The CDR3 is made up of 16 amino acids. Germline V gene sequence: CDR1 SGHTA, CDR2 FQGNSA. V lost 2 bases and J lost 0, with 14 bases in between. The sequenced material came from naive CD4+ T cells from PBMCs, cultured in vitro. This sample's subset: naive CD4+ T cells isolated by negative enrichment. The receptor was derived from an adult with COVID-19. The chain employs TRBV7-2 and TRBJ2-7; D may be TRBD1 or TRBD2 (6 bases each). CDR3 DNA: TGTGCCAGCAGCTTAACCGGGGGCAGCCTCTCCTACGAGCAGTACTTC. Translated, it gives CASSLTGGSLSYEQYF. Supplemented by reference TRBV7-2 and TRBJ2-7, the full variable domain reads GAGVSQSPSNKVTEKGKDVELRCDPISGHTALYWYRQSLGQGLEFLIYFQGNSAPDKSGLPSDRFSAERTGGSVSTLTIQRTQQEDSAVYLCASSLTGGSLSYEQYFGPGTRLTVT.